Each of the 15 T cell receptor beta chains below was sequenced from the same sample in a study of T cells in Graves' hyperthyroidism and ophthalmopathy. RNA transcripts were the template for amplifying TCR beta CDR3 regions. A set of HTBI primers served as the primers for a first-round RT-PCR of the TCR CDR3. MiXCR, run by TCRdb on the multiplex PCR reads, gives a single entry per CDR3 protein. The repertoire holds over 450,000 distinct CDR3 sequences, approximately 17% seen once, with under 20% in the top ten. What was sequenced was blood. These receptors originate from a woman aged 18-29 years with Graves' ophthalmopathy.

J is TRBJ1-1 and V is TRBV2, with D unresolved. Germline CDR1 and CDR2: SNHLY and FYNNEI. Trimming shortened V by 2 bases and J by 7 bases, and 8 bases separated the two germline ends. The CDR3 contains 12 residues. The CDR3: CASSESRVEAFF. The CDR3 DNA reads TGTGCCAGCAGTGAAAGTAGAGTTGAAGCTTTCTTT.

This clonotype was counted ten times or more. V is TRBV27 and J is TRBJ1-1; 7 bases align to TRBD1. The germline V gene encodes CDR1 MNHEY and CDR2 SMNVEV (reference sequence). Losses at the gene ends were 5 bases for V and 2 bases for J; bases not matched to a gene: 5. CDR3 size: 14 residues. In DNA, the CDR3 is TGTGCCAGCAGTGCGACAGGGACCAACACTGAAGCTTTCTTT. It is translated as CASSATGTNTEAFF.

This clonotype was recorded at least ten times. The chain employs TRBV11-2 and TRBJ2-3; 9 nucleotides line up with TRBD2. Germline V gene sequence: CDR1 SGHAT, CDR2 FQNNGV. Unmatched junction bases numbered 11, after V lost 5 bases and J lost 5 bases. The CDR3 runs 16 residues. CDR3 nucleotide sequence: TGTGCCAGCAGCCCCCTGGGCGGGAGGGGGTTAGATACGCAGTATTTT. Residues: CASSPLGGRGLDTQYF.

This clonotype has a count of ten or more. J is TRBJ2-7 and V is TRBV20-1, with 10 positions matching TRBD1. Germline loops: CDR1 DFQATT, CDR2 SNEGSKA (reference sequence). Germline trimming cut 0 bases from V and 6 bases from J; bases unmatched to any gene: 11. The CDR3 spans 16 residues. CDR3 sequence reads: CSAREPSGTGVAEQYF. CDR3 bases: TGCAGTGCTAGAGAGCCATCCGGGACAGGGGTGGCCGAGCAGTACTTC.

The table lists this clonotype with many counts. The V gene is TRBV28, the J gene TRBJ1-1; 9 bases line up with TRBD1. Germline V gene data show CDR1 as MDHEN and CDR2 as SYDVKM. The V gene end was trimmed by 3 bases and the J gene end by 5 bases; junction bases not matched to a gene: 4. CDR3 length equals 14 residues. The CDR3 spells CASSFGDRDTEAFF. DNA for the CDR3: TGTGCCAGCAGTTTCGGGGACAGGGATACTGAAGCTTTCTTT. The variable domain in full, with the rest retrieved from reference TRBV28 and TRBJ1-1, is DVKVTQSSRYLVKRTGEKVFLECVQDMDHENMFWYRQDPGLGLRLIYFSYDVKMKEKGDIPEGYSVSREKKERFSLILESASTNQTSMYLCASSFGDRDTEAFFGQGTRLTVV.

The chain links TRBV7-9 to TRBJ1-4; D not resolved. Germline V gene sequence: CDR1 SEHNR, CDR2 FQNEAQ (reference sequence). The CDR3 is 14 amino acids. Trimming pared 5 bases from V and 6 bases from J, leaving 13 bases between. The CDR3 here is CASSRLSIDEKLFF. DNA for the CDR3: TGTGCCAGCAGCCGGCTTAGCATTGATGAAAAACTGTTTTTT.

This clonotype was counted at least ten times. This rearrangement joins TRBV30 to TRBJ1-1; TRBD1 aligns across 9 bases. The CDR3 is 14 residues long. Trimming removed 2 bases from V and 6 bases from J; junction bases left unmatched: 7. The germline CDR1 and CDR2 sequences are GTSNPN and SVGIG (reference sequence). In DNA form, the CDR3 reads TGTGCCTGGAGTACACACCGACAGGGGGCTGAAGCTTTCTTT. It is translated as CAWSTHRQGAEAFF. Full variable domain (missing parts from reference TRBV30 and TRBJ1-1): SQTIHQWPATLVQPVGSPLSLECTVEGTSNPNLYWYRQAAGRGLQLLFYSVGIGQISSEVPQNLSASRPQDRQFILSSKKLLLSDSGFYLCAWSTHRQGAEAFFGQGTRLTVV.

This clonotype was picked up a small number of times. In DNA form, the CDR3 reads TGTGCCAGCAGTCCAGAACAGGGTATCCACGAGCAGTACTTC. Translated, it gives CASSPEQGIHEQYF. The chain recombines TRBV2 with TRBJ2-7; D is possibly TRBD1 (6 bases). The CDR3 is 14 residues long. V was trimmed by 5 bases and J by 5 bases, leaving 16 bases between them. Germline CDR1 is SNHLY and CDR2 is FYNNEI.

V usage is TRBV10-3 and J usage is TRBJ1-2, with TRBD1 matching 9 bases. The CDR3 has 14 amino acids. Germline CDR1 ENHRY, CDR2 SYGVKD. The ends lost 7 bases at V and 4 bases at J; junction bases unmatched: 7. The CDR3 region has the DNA TGTGCCATCAAATGGGACAGGGACCCCTATGGCTACACCTTC. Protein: CAIKWDRDPYGYTF.

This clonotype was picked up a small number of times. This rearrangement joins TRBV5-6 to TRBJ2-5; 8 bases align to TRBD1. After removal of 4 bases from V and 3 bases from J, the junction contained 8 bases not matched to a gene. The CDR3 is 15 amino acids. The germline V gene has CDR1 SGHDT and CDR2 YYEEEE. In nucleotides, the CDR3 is TGTGCCAGCAGCCGAGGACAGGGAAAGGAAGAGACCCAGTACTTC. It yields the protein CASSRGQGKEETQYF.

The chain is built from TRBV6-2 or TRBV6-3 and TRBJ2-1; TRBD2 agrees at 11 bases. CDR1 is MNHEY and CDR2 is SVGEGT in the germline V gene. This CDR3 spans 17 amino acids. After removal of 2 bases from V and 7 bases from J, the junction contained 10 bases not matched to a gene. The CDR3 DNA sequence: TGTGCCAGCAGTTACCCGATAGCGGGAGGGCCAGGTAATGAGCAGTTCTTC. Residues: CASSYPIAGGPGNEQFF.

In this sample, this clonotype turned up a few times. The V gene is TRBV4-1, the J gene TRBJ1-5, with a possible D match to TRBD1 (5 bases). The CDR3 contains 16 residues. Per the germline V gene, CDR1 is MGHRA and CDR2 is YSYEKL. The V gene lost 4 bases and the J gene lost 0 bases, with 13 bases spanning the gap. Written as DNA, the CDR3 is TGCGCCAGCAGCCTCCGACAGAGCAATAGCAATCAGCCCCAGCATTTT. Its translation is CASSLRQSNSNQPQHF.

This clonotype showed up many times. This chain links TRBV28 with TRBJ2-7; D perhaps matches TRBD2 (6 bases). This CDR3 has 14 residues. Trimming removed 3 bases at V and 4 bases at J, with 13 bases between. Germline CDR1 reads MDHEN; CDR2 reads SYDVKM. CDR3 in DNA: TGTGCCAGCAGTTTTGACGGGAGTGGATACGAGCAGTACTTC. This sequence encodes CASSFDGSGYEQYF.

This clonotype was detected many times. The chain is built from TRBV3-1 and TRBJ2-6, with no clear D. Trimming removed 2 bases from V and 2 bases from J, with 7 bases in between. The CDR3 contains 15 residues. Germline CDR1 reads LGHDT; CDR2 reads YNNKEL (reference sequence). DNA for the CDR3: TGTGCCAGCAGCCAAACGGGCGCTGGGGCCAACGTCCTGACTTTC. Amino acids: CASSQTGAGANVLTF.

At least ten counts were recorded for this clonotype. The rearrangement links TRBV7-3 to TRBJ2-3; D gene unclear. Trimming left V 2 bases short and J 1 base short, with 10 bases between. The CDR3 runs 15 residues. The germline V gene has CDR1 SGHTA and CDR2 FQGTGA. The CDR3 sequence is CASSLSSTGTDTQYF. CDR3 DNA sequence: TGTGCCAGCAGCTTATCGAGTACGGGCACAGATACGCAGTATTTT.